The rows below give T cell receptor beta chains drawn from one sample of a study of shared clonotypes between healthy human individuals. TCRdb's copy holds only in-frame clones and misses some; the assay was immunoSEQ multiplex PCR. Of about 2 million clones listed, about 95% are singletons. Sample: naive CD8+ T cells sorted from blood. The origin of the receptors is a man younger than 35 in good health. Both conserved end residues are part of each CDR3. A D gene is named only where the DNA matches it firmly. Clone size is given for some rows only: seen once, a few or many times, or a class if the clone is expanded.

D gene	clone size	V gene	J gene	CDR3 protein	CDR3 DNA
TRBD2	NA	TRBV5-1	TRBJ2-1	CASSWTSGHNEQFF	TGCGCCAGCAGCTGGACTAGCGGGCACAATGAGCAGTTCTTC
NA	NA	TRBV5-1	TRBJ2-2	CASTLWVDTGELFF	TGCGCCAGCACCCTCTGGGTAGACACCGGGGAGCTGTTTTTT
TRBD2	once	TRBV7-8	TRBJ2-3	CASSLALLAGGLTTDTQYF	TGTGCCAGCAGCTTAGCGCTACTAGCGGGAGGACTAACCACAGATACGCAGTATTTT
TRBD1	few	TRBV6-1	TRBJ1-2	CASEGTGDFYGYTF	TGTGCCAGCGAGGGGACAGGGGATTTCTATGGCTACACCTTC
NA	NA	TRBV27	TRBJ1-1	CASSLSQGAGTEAFF	TGTGCCAGCAGTTTATCGCAGGGAGCGGGCACTGAAGCTTTCTTT
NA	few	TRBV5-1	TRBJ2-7	CASSQGGPPYEQYF	TGCGCCAGCAGTCAAGGCGGGCCCCCCTACGAGCAGTACTTC
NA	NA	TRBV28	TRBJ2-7	CASSLRGTYEQYF	TGTGCCAGCAGCCTAAGGGGGACCTACGAGCAGTACTTC
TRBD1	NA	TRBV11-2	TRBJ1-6	CASSPRDRGPPLHF	TGTGCCAGCAGCCCCCGGGACAGGGGGCCACCCCTCCACTTT
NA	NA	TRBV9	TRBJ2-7	CASRGDSGEQYF	TGTGCCAGCAGGGGGGACTCGGGCGAGCAGTACTTC
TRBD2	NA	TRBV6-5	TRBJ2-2	CASSLGLAGESGELFF	TGTGCCAGCAGTTTGGGACTAGCGGGAGAAAGCGGGGAGCTGTTTTTT
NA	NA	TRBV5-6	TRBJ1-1	CASSLGAGVEAFF	TGTGCCAGCAGCTTGGGGGCAGGGGTTGAAGCTTTCTTT
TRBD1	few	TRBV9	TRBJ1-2	CASSADRGTGGYTF	TGTGCCAGCAGCGCCGACAGGGGGACAGGTGGCTACACCTTC
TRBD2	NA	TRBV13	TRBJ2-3	CASSAEGTSGTDTQYF	TGTGCCAGCAGCGCGGAGGGGACTAGCGGCACAGATACGCAGTATTTT
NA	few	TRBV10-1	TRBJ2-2	CASSETGWNTGELFF	TGCGCCAGCAGTGAGACAGGGTGGAACACCGGGGAGCTGTTTTTT
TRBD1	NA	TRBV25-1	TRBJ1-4	CASSVPRGREKLFF	TGTGCCAGCAGTGTCCCCAGGGGGCGTGAAAAACTGTTTTTT
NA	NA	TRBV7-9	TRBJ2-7	CASSPGQERVYEQYF	TGTGCCAGCAGCCCCGGTCAGGAGAGGGTTTACGAGCAGTACTTC
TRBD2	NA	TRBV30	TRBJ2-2	CAWILRGGSGELFF	TGTGCCTGGATCCTCCGGGGGGGCTCCGGGGAGCTGTTTTTT
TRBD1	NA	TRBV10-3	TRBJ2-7	CAISEDRGSYEQYF	TGTGCCATCAGTGAGGACAGGGGGTCCTACGAGCAGTACTTC
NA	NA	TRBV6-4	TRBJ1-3	CASREGLTRNTIYF	TGTGCCAGCAGAGAAGGTCTTACTAGAAACACCATATATTTT
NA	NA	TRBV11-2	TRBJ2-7	CASSPYTGFYEQYF	TGTGCCAGCAGCCCCTATACAGGGTTCTACGAGCAGTACTTC
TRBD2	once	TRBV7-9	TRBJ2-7	CASSSTTSGVSYEQYF	TGTGCCAGCAGCTCGACGACTAGCGGGGTCTCCTACGAGCAGTACTTC
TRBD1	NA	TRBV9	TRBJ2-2	CASSDPTGSGELFF	TGTGCCAGCAGCGACCCGACAGGGTCCGGGGAGCTGTTTTTT
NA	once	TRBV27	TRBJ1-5	CASSLNFPGSNQPQHF	TGTGCCAGCAGTTTAAACTTCCCGGGGAGCAATCAGCCCCAGCATTTT
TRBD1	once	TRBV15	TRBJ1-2	CATSLITGEGYGYTF	TGTGCCACCAGTCTTATAACAGGGGAAGGCTATGGCTACACCTTC
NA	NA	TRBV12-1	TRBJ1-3	CASSFARRGAAGNTIYF	TGTGCCAGCAGCTTTGCGCGCCGGGGGGCAGCTGGAAACACCATATATTTT
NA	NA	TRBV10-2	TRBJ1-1	CASSWKGGSTEAFF	TGCGCCAGCAGTTGGAAGGGGGGGAGCACTGAAGCTTTCTTT
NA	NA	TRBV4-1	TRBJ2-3	CASSQEMAGRSYTDTQYF	TGCGCCAGCAGCCAAGAAATGGCAGGCAGGTCCTACACAGATACGCAGTATTTT
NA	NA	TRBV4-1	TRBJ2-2	CASSHGTQNTGELFF	TGCGCCAGCAGCCATGGGACACAGAACACCGGGGAGCTGTTTTTT
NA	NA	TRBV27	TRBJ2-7	CASSLIGLSYEQYF	TGTGCCAGCAGTTTAATCGGCCTCTCCTACGAGCAGTACTTC
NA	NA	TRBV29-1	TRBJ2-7	CSVELRGGGYEQYF	TGCAGCGTTGAACTCCGAGGGGGGGGCTACGAGCAGTACTTC
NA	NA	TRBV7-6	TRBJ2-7	CASSFTSDRSYEQYF	TGTGCCAGCAGCTTTACGAGTGACAGAAGCTACGAGCAGTACTTC
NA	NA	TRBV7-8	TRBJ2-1	CASSSSSYNEQFF	TGTGCCAGCAGCTCAAGCTCCTACAATGAGCAGTTCTTC
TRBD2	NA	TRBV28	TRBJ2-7	CASSSGLELSYEQYF	TGTGCCAGCAGTTCGGGACTAGAGTTGTCCTACGAGCAGTACTTC
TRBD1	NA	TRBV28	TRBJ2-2	CASSFQGGGGELFF	TGTGCCAGCAGTTTTCAAGGGGGCGGCGGGGAGCTGTTTTTT
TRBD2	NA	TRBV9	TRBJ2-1	CASSVGLAGGPGEQFF	TGTGCCAGCAGCGTAGGTCTAGCGGGGGGGCCCGGTGAGCAGTTCTTC
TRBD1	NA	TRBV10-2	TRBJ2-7	CASSEGQAGEQYF	TGCGCCAGCAGCGAGGGACAGGCCGGCGAGCAGTACTTC
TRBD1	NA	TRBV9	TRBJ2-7	CASSLGTGGASYEQYF	TGTGCCAGCAGCTTAGGGACAGGGGGTGCTTCCTACGAGCAGTACTTC
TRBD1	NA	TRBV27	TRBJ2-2	CASSLLRQGVTGELFF	TGTGCCAGCAGTTTATTACGGCAGGGGGTGACCGGGGAGCTGTTTTTT
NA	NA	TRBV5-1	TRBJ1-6	CASSLIVGANSPLHF	TGCGCCAGCAGCTTGATAGTGGGGGCGAATTCACCCCTCCACTTT
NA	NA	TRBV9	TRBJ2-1	CASSPSGTDYNEQFF	TGTGCCAGCAGCCCATCCGGGACCGATTACAATGAGCAGTTCTTC
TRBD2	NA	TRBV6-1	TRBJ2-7	CASSEVAGGVYEQYF	TGTGCCAGCAGTGAGGTAGCGGGGGGCGTCTACGAGCAGTACTTC
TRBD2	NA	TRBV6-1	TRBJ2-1	CASSGTSGSSYNEQFF	TGTGCCAGCAGTGGGACTAGCGGGAGCTCCTACAATGAGCAGTTCTTC
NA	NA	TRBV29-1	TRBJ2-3	CSVASSNADTQYF	TGCAGCGTTGCTAGCTCGAACGCAGATACGCAGTATTTT
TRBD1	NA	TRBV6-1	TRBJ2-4	CASSQIGRDRNIQYF	TGTGCCAGCAGCCAGATCGGCCGGGACAGAAACATTCAGTACTTC
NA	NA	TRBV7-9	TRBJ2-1	CASSLVAGAGLQRDEQFF	TGTGCCAGCAGCTTAGTGGCAGGGGCGGGACTCCAACGCGATGAGCAGTTCTTC
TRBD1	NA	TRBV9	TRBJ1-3	CASSPPTGSGNTIYF	TGTGCCAGCAGCCCTCCGACAGGGTCTGGAAACACCATATATTTT